This passage covers 10 T cell receptor beta chains from one sample sequenced in a study of blood T cell repertoires in COVID-19. Only in-frame clones appear in the TCRdb table, and some are missing; sequencing was by immunoSEQ multiplex PCR. The sample lists tens of thousands of clones; under 85% were seen once. Specimen: peripheral blood. The receptors derive from a man aged 55 to 70 with acute or convalescent COVID-19.

This chain connects TRBV5-1 to TRBJ2-2; 12 nucleotides match TRBD1. CDR3 length: 19 amino acids. Germline trimming cut 7 bases from V and 6 bases from J; bases unmatched to any gene: 19. Germline lookup yields CDR1 SGHRS and CDR2 YFSETQ. CDR3 DNA sequence: TGCGCCAGCTCCCTTCTGGCGGGACAGGGGGCAGCAGGGGCCGGGGAGCTGTTTTTT. Its translation is CASSLLAGQGAAGAGELFF.

The chain has TRBV29-1 and TRBJ2-1, with D tentatively TRBD2 (6 bases). The CDR3 is made up of 13 amino acids. Trimming took off 8 bases at V and 6 bases at J, with 17 bases between the two ends. Germline V CDR1 and CDR2: SQVTM, ANQGSEA. DNA for the CDR3: TGCAGCTCCACGGACGGGAGCCCCAATGAGCAGTTCTTC. Translation gives CSSTDGSPNEQFF.

This chain links TRBV3-1 (or the pseudogene TRBV3-2) with TRBJ1-2, with D possibly matching TRBD1 (6 bases). The germline gives CDR1 LGHDT, CDR2 YNNKEL (reference sequence). The CDR3 totals 13 residues. Trimming removed 5 bases at V and 7 bases at J, with 14 bases between. The CDR3 sequence is CASSSGATGGYTF. Here the CDR3 DNA reads TGTGCCAGCAGCTCAGGGGCGACCGGTGGCTACACCTTC.

This chain connects TRBV5-1 to TRBJ1-2; perhaps TRBD1 as D (5 bases). CDR1 and CDR2 (germline): SGHRS, YFSETQ. V lost 3 bases and J lost 1, with 7 bases in between. The CDR3 consists of 13 residues. CDR3 region: CASSYGGNYGYTF. The CDR3 nucleotides read TGCGCCAGCAGCTACGGGGGTAACTATGGCTACACCTTC.

The J gene is TRBJ1-5, the V gene TRBV2; 7 bases map to TRBD1. The CDR3 is made up of 12 amino acids. The germline gives CDR1 SNHLY, CDR2 FYNNEI. Trimming cost V 8 bases and J 6 bases; bases outside gene matches: 4. The CDR3 DNA is TGTGCCAGCTCCACAGGGGTTCAGCCCCAGCATTTT. Translating it yields CASSTGVQPQHF.

The sample holds a few counts of this clone. The chain is built from TRBV11-2 and TRBJ1-1, with 11 bases lining up with TRBD1. Trimming took 9 bases from V and 5 from J; bases not matched to a gene: 20. This CDR3 region has 18 residues. Per germline, CDR1 SGHAT and CDR2 FQNNGV. The CDR3 DNA follows: TGTGCCAGTAAGCCCGGGACAGGGGGTAGGACGGTTGGAACTGAAGCTTTCTTT. Encoded protein: CASKPGTGGRTVGTEAFF.

V usage is TRBV25-1 and J usage is TRBJ1-4; D may be TRBD1 (6 bases). Germline loops: CDR1 MGHDK, CDR2 SYGVNS. Trimming took off 2 bases at V and 7 bases at J, with 14 bases between the two ends. The CDR3 length is 15 residues. The CDR3 here is CASSERGGGSEKLFF. The DNA of the CDR3 is TGTGCCAGCAGTGAAAGGGGAGGGGGAAGTGAAAAACTGTTTTTT.

This clone is a singleton in its sample. The J gene is TRBJ1-1, the V gene TRBV30; the D gene is possibly TRBD1 (5 bases). Trimming took 2 bases from V and 12 from J, leaving 19 bases between them. The CDR3 is 13 amino acids. Germline V gives CDR1 GTSNPN, CDR2 SVGIG (reference sequence). CDR3 residues: CAWSLRDWGSSFF. Written as DNA, the CDR3 is TGTGCCTGGAGTCTCCGGGACTGGGGGTCTTCTTTCTTT. Full variable domain (remainder filled in from reference TRBV30 and TRBJ1-1): SQTIHQWPATLVQPVGSPLSLECTVEGTSNPNLYWYRQAAGRGLQLLFYSVGIGQISSEVPQNLSASRPQDRQFILSSKKLLLSDSGFYLCAWSLRDWGSSFFGQGTRLTVV.

The J gene is TRBJ2-7, the V gene TRBV3-1 (or the pseudogene TRBV3-2); TRBD1 aligns across 10 bases. Germline assignment: CDR1 LGHDT and CDR2 YNNKEL (reference sequence). CDR3 length: 14 residues. Trimming at V came to 4 bases and at J to 5 bases, leaving 5 bases not matched to a gene. CDR3 nucleotides: TGTGCCAGCAGCCCTCGGACAGGGGGGGACGAGCAGTACTTC. Its translation is CASSPRTGGDEQYF.

This rearrangement joins TRBV9 to TRBJ1-3; D is uncertain. Trimming stripped 0 bases from V and 8 bases from J, with 15 bases between. Per the germline V gene, CDR1 is SGDLS and CDR2 is YYNGEE. CDR3 length: 15 amino acids. The chain's CDR3 is CASSVGSGEGDTIYF. The CDR3 DNA reads as TGTGCCAGCAGCGTAGGAAGCGGCGAGGGAGACACCATATATTTT. The variable domain in full, with the rest retrieved from reference TRBV9 and TRBJ1-3, is DSGVTQTPKHLITATGQRVTLRCSPRSGDLSVYWYQQSLDQGLQFLIQYYNGEERAKGNILERFSAQQFPDLHSELNLSSLELGDSALYFCASSVGSGEGDTIYFGEGSWLTVV.